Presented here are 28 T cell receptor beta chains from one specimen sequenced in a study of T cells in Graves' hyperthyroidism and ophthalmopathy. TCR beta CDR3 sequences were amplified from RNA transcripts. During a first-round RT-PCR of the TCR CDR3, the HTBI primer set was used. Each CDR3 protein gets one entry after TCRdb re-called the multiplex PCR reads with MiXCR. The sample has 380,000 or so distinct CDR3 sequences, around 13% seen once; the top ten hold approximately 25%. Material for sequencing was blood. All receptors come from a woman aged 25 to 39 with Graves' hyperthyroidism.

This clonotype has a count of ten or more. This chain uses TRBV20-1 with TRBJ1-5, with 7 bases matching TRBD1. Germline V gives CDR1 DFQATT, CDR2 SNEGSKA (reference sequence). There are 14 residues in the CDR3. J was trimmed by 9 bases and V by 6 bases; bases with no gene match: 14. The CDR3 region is CSAQPGTDVRPQHF. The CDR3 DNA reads TGCAGTGCCCAACCCGGGACAGATGTGCGGCCCCAGCATTTT.

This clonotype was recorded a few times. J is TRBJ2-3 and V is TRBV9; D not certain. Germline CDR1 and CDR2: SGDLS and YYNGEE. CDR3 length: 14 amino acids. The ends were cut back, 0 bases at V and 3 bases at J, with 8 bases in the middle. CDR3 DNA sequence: TGTGCCAGCAGCGTAGCGTGGGCAACAGATACGCAGTATTTT. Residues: CASSVAWATDTQYF.

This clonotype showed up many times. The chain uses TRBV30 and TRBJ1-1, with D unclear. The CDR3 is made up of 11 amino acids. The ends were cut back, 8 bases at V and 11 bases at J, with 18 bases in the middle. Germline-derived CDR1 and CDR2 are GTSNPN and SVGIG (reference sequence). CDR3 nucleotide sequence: TGTGCCCGACTCTCTCAAACACGGGCTTTCTTT. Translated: CARLSQTRAFF.

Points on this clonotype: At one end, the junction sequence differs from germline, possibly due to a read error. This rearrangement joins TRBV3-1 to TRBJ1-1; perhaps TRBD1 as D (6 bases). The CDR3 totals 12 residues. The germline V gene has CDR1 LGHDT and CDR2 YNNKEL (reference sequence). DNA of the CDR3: TGTGCCAACAGCCAAACAGGGCTTGAAGCTTTCTTT. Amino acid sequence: CANSQTGLEAFF.

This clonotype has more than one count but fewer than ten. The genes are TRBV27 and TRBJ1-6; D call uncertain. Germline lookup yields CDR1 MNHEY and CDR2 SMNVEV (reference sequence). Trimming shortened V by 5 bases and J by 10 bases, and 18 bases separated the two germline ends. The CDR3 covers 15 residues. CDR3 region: CASSPRGLGKSPLHF. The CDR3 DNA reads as TGTGCCAGCAGTCCCCGGGGTCTAGGGAAATCACCCCTCCACTTT.

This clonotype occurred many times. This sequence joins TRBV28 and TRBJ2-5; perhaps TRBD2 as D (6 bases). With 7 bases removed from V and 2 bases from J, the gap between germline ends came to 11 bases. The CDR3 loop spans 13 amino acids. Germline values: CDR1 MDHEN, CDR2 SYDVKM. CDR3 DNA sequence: TGTGCCAGCAAGGGCGCGGGGCAAGAGACCCAGTACTTC. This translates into CASKGAGQETQYF.

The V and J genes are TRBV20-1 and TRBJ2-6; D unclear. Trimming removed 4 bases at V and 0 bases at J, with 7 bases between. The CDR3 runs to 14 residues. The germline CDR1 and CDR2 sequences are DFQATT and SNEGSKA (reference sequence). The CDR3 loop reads CSAKDISGANVLTF. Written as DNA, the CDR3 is TGCAGTGCTAAAGACATCTCTGGGGCCAACGTCCTGACTTTC.

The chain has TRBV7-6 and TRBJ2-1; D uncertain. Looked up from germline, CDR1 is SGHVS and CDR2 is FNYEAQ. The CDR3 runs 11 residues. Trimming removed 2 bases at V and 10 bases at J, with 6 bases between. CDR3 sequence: CASSLTTEQFF. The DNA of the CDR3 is TGTGCCAGCAGCTTAACTACCGAGCAGTTCTTC.

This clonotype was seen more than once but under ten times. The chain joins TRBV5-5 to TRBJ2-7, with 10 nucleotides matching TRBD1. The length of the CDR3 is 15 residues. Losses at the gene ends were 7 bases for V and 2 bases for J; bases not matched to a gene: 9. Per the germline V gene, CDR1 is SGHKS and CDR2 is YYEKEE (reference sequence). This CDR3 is CASETPGQGTYEQYF. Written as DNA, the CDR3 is TGTGCCAGCGAAACCCCGGGACAGGGGACCTACGAGCAGTACTTC.

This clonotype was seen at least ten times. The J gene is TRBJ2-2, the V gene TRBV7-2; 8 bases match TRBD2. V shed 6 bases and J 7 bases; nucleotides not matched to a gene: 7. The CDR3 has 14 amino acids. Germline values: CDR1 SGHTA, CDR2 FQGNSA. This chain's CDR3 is CASRPGTRGGELFF. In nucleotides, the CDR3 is TGTGCCAGCAGGCCCGGGACTAGGGGCGGGGAGCTGTTTTTT. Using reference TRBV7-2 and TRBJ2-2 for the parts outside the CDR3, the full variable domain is GAGVSQSPSNKVTEKGKDVELRCDPISGHTALYWYRQSLGQGLEFLIYFQGNSAPDKSGLPSDRFSAERTGGSVSTLTIQRTQQEDSAVYLCASRPGTRGGELFFGEGSRLTVL.

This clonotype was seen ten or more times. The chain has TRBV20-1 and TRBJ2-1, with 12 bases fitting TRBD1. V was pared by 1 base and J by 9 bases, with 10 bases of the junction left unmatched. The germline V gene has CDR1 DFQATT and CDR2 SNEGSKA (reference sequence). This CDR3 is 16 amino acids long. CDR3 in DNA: TGCAGTGCTAGAGCCCTCCGGGACAGGGGGCCTAGTGAGCAGTTCTTC. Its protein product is CSARALRDRGPSEQFF.

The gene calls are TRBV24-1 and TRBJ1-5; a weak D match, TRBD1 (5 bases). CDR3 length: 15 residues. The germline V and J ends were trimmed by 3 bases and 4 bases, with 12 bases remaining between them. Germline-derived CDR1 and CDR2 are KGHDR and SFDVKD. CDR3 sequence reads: CATSDAGRGNQPQHF. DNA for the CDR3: TGTGCCACCAGTGATGCGGGACGGGGAAATCAGCCCCAGCATTTT.

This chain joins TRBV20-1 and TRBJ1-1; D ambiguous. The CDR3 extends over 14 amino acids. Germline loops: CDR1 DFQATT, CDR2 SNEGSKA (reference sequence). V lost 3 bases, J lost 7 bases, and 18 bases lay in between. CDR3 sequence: CSARLGGSSGEAFF. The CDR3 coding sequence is TGCAGTGCTAGGCTCGGAGGGTCAAGCGGTGAAGCTTTCTTT.

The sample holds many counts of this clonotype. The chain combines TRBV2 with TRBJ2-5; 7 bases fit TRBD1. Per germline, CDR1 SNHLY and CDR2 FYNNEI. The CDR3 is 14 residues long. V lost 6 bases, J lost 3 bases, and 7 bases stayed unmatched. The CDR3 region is CASRTLTGEETQYF. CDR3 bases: TGTGCCAGCAGAACCCTCACAGGGGAAGAGACCCAGTACTTC.

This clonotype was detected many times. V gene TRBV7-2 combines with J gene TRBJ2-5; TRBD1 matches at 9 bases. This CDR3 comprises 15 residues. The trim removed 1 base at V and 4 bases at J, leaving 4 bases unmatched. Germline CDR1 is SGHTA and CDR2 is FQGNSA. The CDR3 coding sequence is TGTGCCAGCAGCTTAGGGGACAGGGTGAGAGAGACCCAGTACTTC. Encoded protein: CASSLGDRVRETQYF. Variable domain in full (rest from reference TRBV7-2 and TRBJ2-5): GAGVSQSPSNKVTEKGKDVELRCDPISGHTALYWYRQSLGQGLEFLIYFQGNSAPDKSGLPSDRFSAERTGGSVSTLTIQRTQQEDSAVYLCASSLGDRVRETQYFGPGTRLLVL.

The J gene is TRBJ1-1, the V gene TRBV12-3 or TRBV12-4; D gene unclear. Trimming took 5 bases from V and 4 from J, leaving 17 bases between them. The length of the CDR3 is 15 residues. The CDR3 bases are TGTGCCAGCAGTGTCCAACAGAACGGCGGCACTGAAGCTTTCTTT. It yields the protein CASSVQQNGGTEAFF.

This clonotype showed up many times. The CDR3 is CAIGTSGTGELFF. CDR3 nucleotides: TGTGCCATAGGGACTAGCGGCACCGGGGAGCTGTTTTTT. The chain has TRBV10-3 and TRBJ2-2; the match to TRBD2 covers 11 bases. The CDR3 contains 13 residues. Trimming at V came to 9 bases and at J to 4 bases, leaving 1 base not matched to a gene. From germline, CDR1 is ENHRY and CDR2 SYGVKD.

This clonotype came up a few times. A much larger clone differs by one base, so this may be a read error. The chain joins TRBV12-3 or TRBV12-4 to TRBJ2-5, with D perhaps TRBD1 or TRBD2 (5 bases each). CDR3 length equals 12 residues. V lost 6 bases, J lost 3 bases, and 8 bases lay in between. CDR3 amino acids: CASRQEEETQYF. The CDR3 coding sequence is TGTGCCAGCAGACAGGAGGAAGAGACCCAGTACTTC.

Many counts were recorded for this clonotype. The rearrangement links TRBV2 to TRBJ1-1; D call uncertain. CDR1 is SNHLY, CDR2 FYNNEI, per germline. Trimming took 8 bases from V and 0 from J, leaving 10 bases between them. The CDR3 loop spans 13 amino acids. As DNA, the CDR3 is TGTGCCAGCGGTGCTGGACTGAACACTGAAGCTTTCTTT. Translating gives CASGAGLNTEAFF.

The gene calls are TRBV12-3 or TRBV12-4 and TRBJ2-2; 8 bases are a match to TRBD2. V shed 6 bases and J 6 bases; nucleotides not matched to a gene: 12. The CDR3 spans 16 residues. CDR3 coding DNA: TGTGCCAGCAGCGGTACGGGACTAGTCGGGTCCGGGGAGCTGTTTTTT. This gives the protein CASSGTGLVGSGELFF.

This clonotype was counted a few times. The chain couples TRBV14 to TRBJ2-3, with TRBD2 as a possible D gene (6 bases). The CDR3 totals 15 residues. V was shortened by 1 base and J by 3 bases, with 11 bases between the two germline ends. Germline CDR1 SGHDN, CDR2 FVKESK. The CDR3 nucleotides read TGTGCCAGCAGCCAAGCTAGCGCGGGTACAGATACGCAGTATTTT. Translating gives CASSQASAGTDTQYF.

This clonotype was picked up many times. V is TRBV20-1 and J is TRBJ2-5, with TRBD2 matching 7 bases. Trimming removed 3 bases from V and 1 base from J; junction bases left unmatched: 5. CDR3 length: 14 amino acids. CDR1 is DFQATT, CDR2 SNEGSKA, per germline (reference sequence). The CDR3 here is CSASLQRGQETQYF. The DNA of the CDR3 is TGCAGTGCTAGTCTCCAGCGGGGCCAAGAGACCCAGTACTTC.

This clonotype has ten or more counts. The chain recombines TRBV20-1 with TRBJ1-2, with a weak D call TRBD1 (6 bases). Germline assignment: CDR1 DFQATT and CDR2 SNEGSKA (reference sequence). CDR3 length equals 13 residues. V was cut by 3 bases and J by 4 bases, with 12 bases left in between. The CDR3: CSASRGAGYGYTF. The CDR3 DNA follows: TGCAGTGCTAGCCGGGGGGCGGGCTATGGCTACACCTTC.

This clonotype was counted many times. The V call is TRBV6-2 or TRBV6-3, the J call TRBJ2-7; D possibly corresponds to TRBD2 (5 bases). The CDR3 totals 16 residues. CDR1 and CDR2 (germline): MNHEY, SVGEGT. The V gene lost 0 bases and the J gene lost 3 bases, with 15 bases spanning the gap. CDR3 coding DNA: TGTGCCAGCAGTTACTCAGTTCTAGCACCCAACTACGAGCAGTACTTC. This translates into CASSYSVLAPNYEQYF.

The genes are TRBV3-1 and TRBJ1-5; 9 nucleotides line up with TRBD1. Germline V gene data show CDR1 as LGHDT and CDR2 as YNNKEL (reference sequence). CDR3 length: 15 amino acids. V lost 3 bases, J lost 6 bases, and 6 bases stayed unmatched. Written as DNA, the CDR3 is TGTGCCAGCAGCCATGACAGGGGGTCGGTTCAGCCCCAGCATTTT. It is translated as CASSHDRGSVQPQHF.

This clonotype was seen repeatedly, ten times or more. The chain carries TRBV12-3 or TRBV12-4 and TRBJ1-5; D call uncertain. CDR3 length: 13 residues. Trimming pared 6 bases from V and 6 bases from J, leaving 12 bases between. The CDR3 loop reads CASSEQPVQPQHF. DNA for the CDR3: TGTGCCAGCAGCGAACAACCGGTTCAGCCCCAGCATTTT.

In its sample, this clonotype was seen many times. CDR3 region: CASSLGTGAMYEQYF. The CDR3, as DNA: TGTGCCAGCAGCCTTGGGACAGGGGCTATGTACGAGCAGTACTTC. The chain carries TRBV11-3 and TRBJ2-7, with TRBD1 identical over 10 bases. V gave up 5 bases and J gave up 4 bases; unmatched junction bases: 8. In germline, CDR1 is SGHNT, CDR2 YENEEA. The CDR3 totals 15 residues.

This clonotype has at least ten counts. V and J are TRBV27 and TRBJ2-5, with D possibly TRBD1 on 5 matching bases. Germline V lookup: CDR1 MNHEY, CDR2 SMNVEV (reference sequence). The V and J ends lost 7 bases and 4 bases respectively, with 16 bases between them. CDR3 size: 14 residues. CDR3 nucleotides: TGTGCCAGCATGGCGTCCAGAAGGGGAGAGACCCAGTACTTC. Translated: CASMASRRGETQYF.